Listed below are T cell receptor beta chains from one sample, sequenced in a study of early T cells in non-severe SARS-CoV-2 infection. One entry per CDR3 protein, called by TCRdb with MiXCR from the 5' RACE reads. The sample carries tens of thousands of distinct CDR3 sequences, over 9% recorded once. Sequenced: whole blood. The receptor set was obtained from an adult who was a healthcare worker with PCR-confirmed SARS-CoV-2 infection or an uninfected control (not recorded which). CDR3s include the opening cysteine and the closing phenylalanine or tryptophan. The D gene is left open where the match is weak. Expanded clones get a size class; other rows say once, few or many, or leave the size out.

j_gene: TRBJ2-5
abundance: many
v_gene: TRBV20-1
d_gene: .
CDR3aa: CSVLKGGETQYF
CDR3nt: TGCAGTGTCTTGAAGGGGGGGGAGACCCAGTACTTC

j_gene: TRBJ1-5
abundance: many
v_gene: TRBV10-3
d_gene: TRBD1
CDR3aa: CAISESDRGGSNQPQHF
CDR3nt: TGTGCCATCAGTGAGTCCGACAGGGGCGGGAGCAATCAGCCCCAGCATTTT

j_gene: TRBJ2-3
abundance: .
v_gene: TRBV6-2/TRBV6-3
d_gene: .
CDR3aa: CASSYSVTLSTDTQYF
CDR3nt: TGTGCCAGCAGTTACTCGGTGACCCTTAGCACAGATACGCAGTATTTT

j_gene: TRBJ1-2
abundance: .
v_gene: TRBV7-2
d_gene: .
CDR3aa: CASSLAPPGSANYGYTF
CDR3nt: TGTGCCAGCAGCTTGGCCCCCCCAGGGTCCGCTAACTATGGCTACACCTTC

j_gene: TRBJ2-7
abundance: many
v_gene: TRBV7-9
d_gene: .
CDR3aa: CASSVQGSAYEQYF
CDR3nt: TGTGCCAGCAGCGTCCAGGGGTCAGCCTACGAGCAGTACTTC

j_gene: TRBJ1-1
abundance: .
v_gene: TRBV12-3/TRBV12-4
d_gene: TRBD1
CDR3aa: CASRGTGELRGWAFF
CDR3nt: TGTGCCAGCAGGGGGACAGGGGAACTTCGTGGCTGGGCTTTCTTT

j_gene: TRBJ2-5
abundance: few
v_gene: TRBV9
d_gene: TRBD2
CDR3aa: CASAGGGGKTQYF
CDR3nt: TGTGCCTCAGCGGGGGGAGGAGGAAAGACCCAGTACTTC

j_gene: TRBJ2-5
abundance: many
v_gene: TRBV4-2
d_gene: .
CDR3aa: CASSQLGSQETQYF
CDR3nt: TGTGCCAGCAGCCAACTGGGTTCCCAAGAGACCCAGTACTTC

j_gene: TRBJ1-1
abundance: few
v_gene: TRBV3-1
d_gene: .
CDR3aa: CASSRSAGAEAFF
CDR3nt: TGTGCCAGCAGCAGGAGCGCAGGGGCTGAAGCTTTCTTT

j_gene: TRBJ2-1
abundance: .
v_gene: TRBV7-2
d_gene: TRBD1
CDR3aa: CASSLWQGASSYNEQFF
CDR3nt: TGTGCCAGCAGCTTATGGCAGGGGGCGAGCTCCTACAATGAGCAGTTCTTC

j_gene: TRBJ2-7
abundance: many
v_gene: TRBV11-2
d_gene: TRBD2
CDR3aa: CASSLGTSGPYEQYF
CDR3nt: TGTGCCAGCAGCCTCGGGACTAGCGGACCCTACGAGCAGTACTTC

j_gene: TRBJ2-1
abundance: many
v_gene: TRBV5-1
d_gene: .
CDR3aa: CASSLGLSHNEQFF
CDR3nt: TGCGCCAGCAGCTTGGGCCTATCCCACAATGAGCAGTTCTTC

j_gene: TRBJ2-7
abundance: many
v_gene: TRBV2
d_gene: TRBD2
CDR3aa: CASRVGLADSYEQYF
CDR3nt: TGTGCCAGCAGGGTTGGACTAGCGGACTCCTACGAGCAGTACTTC

j_gene: TRBJ2-3
abundance: .
v_gene: TRBV12-3/TRBV12-4
d_gene: .
CDR3aa: CASSPGLVGDTQYF
CDR3nt: TGTGCCAGCAGCCCGGGACTCGTCGGGGATACGCAGTATTTT

j_gene: TRBJ2-7
abundance: .
v_gene: TRBV7-2
d_gene: .
CDR3aa: CASSLDRLLEQYF
CDR3nt: TGTGCCAGCAGCTTAGACAGGCTTCTGGAGCAATACTTC

j_gene: TRBJ1-2
abundance: .
v_gene: TRBV12-3/TRBV12-4
d_gene: .
CDR3aa: CASSLQGTWGYTF
CDR3nt: TGTGCCAGCAGTTTGCAGGGCACCTGGGGCTACACCTTC

j_gene: TRBJ2-5
abundance: few
v_gene: TRBV29-1
d_gene: .
CDR3aa: CSVAGYEETQYF
CDR3nt: TGCAGCGTTGCAGGGTACGAAGAGACCCAGTACTTC

j_gene: TRBJ1-1
abundance: few
v_gene: TRBV2
d_gene: TRBD1
CDR3aa: CASRTGPTEAFF
CDR3nt: TGTGCCAGCAGGACAGGGCCCACTGAAGCTTTCTTT

j_gene: TRBJ1-2
abundance: .
v_gene: TRBV4-1
d_gene: .
CDR3aa: CASSQVPGWYYGYTF
CDR3nt: TGCGCCAGCAGCCAAGTGCCCGGCTGGTACTATGGCTACACCTTC

j_gene: TRBJ2-7
abundance: few
v_gene: TRBV11-2
d_gene: TRBD2
CDR3aa: CASTGTSALYEQYF
CDR3nt: TGTGCCAGTACCGGGACTAGCGCGCTCTACGAGCAGTACTTC

j_gene: TRBJ2-1
abundance: .
v_gene: TRBV6-2/TRBV6-3
d_gene: TRBD2
CDR3aa: CASSFSGGPQFF
CDR3nt: TGTGCCAGCAGCTTTAGCGGGGGGCCCCAGTTCTTC

j_gene: TRBJ1-3
abundance: many
v_gene: TRBV30
d_gene: .
CDR3aa: CAWSVLGSWLSGNTIYF
CDR3nt: TGTGCCTGGAGTGTACTTGGCAGTTGGCTCTCTGGAAACACCATATATTTT

j_gene: TRBJ2-7
abundance: many
v_gene: TRBV27
d_gene: .
CDR3aa: CASSFQGNSYEQYF
CDR3nt: TGTGCCAGCAGTTTTCAGGGGAACTCCTACGAGCAGTACTTC

j_gene: TRBJ2-2
abundance: few
v_gene: TRBV30
d_gene: TRBD1
CDR3aa: CALDREGTGELFF
CDR3nt: TGTGCCTTGGACAGGGAAGGGACCGGGGAGCTGTTTTTT

j_gene: TRBJ2-3
abundance: .
v_gene: TRBV5-1
d_gene: .
CDR3aa: CASSLATLSSDTQYF
CDR3nt: TGCGCCAGCAGCTTGGCCACACTTAGCTCAGATACGCAGTATTTT

j_gene: TRBJ1-3
abundance: medium-sized
v_gene: TRBV10-3
d_gene: .
CDR3aa: CAIRADAYGNTIYF
CDR3nt: TGTGCCATCAGAGCGGACGCCTATGGAAACACCATATATTTT

j_gene: TRBJ2-2
abundance: few
v_gene: TRBV6-1
d_gene: TRBD1
CDR3aa: CASSLLRTGSAGELFF
CDR3nt: TGTGCCAGCTCGCTACTGAGGACAGGGTCTGCCGGGGAGCTGTTTTTT

j_gene: TRBJ1-2
abundance: few
v_gene: TRBV12-3/TRBV12-4
d_gene: .
CDR3aa: CASSLGSGQTNYGYTF
CDR3nt: TGTGCCAGCAGTTTGGGGTCGGGACAAACTAACTATGGCTACACCTTC

j_gene: TRBJ1-2
abundance: many
v_gene: TRBV7-9
d_gene: TRBD1
CDR3aa: CASSTGQGSDGHTF
CDR3nt: TGTGCCAGCAGCACCGGACAGGGCTCTGATGGCCACACCTTC

j_gene: TRBJ2-5
abundance: many
v_gene: TRBV7-6
d_gene: TRBD1
CDR3aa: CASCPGQGIQETQYF
CDR3nt: TGTGCCAGTTGCCCGGGACAGGGGATACAAGAGACCCAGTACTTC

j_gene: TRBJ2-1
abundance: .
v_gene: TRBV20-1
d_gene: .
CDR3aa: CSAESGSNEQFF
CDR3nt: TGCAGTGCTGAATCAGGGAGCAATGAGCAGTTCTTC

j_gene: TRBJ1-1
abundance: many
v_gene: TRBV18
d_gene: .
CDR3aa: CASSQSQGMVDPAAFF
CDR3nt: TGTGCCAGCTCCCAAAGTCAAGGGATGGTTGACCCGGCGGCTTTCTTT

j_gene: TRBJ1-1
abundance: .
v_gene: TRBV12-3/TRBV12-4
d_gene: .
CDR3aa: CASQVGTEAFF
CDR3nt: TGTGCCAGCCAGGTGGGCACTGAAGCTTTCTTT

j_gene: TRBJ2-7
abundance: .
v_gene: TRBV10-3
d_gene: TRBD1
CDR3aa: CAISAQGQGAGGEQYF
CDR3nt: TGTGCCATCAGTGCCCAAGGACAGGGGGCAGGGGGCGAGCAGTACTTC

j_gene: TRBJ2-3
abundance: few
v_gene: TRBV6-1
d_gene: .
CDR3aa: CASRFKYTDTQYF
CDR3nt: TGTGCCAGCAGGTTCAAGTACACAGATACGCAGTATTTT

j_gene: TRBJ1-5
abundance: few
v_gene: TRBV11-3
d_gene: .
CDR3aa: CASSLRRRQPQHF
CDR3nt: TGTGCCAGCAGTCTTAGACGGCGCCAGCCCCAGCATTTT

j_gene: TRBJ1-4
abundance: .
v_gene: TRBV10-3
d_gene: .
CDR3aa: CAIKSDSFSNEKLFF
CDR3nt: TGTGCCATCAAATCAGACAGCTTCTCTAATGAAAAACTGTTTTTT

j_gene: TRBJ1-2
abundance: few
v_gene: TRBV6-2/TRBV6-3
d_gene: .
CDR3aa: CASMDGGVDGYTF
CDR3nt: TGTGCCAGTATGGACGGTGGCGTAGATGGCTACACCTTC

j_gene: TRBJ1-1
abundance: few
v_gene: TRBV5-4
d_gene: .
CDR3aa: CASSLATGMNTEAFF
CDR3nt: TGTGCCAGCAGCTTGGCTACGGGGATGAACACTGAAGCTTTCTTT

j_gene: TRBJ2-1
abundance: many
v_gene: TRBV12-3/TRBV12-4
d_gene: TRBD1
CDR3aa: CASSFAQGALRIYNEQFF
CDR3nt: TGTGCCAGCAGTTTTGCACAGGGGGCGCTGAGGATATACAATGAGCAGTTCTTC

j_gene: TRBJ2-7
abundance: .
v_gene: TRBV20-1
d_gene: TRBD1
CDR3aa: CSASDRPGEQYF
CDR3nt: TGCAGTGCTTCGGACAGGCCTGGCGAGCAGTACTTC